Below, one TCR beta chain is given with its context. Original methodology: Counts of nucleated cells, estimated from reference gene primer amplification, were obtained. Some clones are missing from TCRdb's copy, which holds only in-frame ones; the method was immunoSEQ multiplex PCR. D and trimming were read from the DNA, whereas the V and J calls and clone size are those reported in that table. The sample lists some 140,000 clones; more than 75% were seen once. This sample is part of a study of blood T cell repertoires in COVID-19. Study information: The United States, Italy and Spain supplied acute and convalescent COVID-19 samples. PBMCs, B-cell-depleted T cells, or T cells were the source of the cDNA or gDNA that made up the material.

This TCR derives from an older woman with COVID-19, enrolled during active disease. Sequences were obtained from peripheral blood.

The CDR3 reads CASKDRVDEAFF. The CDR3 DNA reads as TGTGCCAGCAAGGACAGGGTGGATGAAGCTTTCTTT. This chain joins TRBV6-5 and TRBJ1-1; 8 bases are a match to TRBD1. The CDR3 covers 12 residues. Germline assignment: CDR1 MNHEY and CDR2 SVGAGI. After removal of 7 bases from V and 7 bases from J, the junction contained 5 bases not matched to a gene.